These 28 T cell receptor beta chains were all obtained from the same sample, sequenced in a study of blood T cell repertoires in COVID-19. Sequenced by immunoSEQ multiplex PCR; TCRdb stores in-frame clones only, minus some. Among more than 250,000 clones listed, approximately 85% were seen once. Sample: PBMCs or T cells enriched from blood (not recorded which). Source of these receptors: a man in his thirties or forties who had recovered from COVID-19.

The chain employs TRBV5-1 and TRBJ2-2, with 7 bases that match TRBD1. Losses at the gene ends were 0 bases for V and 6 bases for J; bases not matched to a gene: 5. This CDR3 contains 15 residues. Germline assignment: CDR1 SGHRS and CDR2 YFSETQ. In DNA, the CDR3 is TGCGCCAGCAGCTTGGCCTCCCAGGGGGCCGGGGAGCTGTTTTTT. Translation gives CASSLASQGAGELFF. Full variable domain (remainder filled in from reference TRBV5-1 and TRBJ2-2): KAGVTQTPRYLIKTRGQQVTLSCSPISGHRSVSWYQQTPGQGLQFLFEYFSETQRNKGNFPGRFSGRQFSNSRSEMNVSTLELGDSALYLCASSLASQGAGELFFGEGSRLTVL.

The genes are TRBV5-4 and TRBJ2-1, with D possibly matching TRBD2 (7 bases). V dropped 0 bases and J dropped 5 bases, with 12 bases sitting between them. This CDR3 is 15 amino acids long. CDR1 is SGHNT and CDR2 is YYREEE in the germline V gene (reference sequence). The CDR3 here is CASSLAGGLNNEQFF. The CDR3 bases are TGTGCCAGCAGCTTGGCCGGGGGGCTCAACAATGAGCAGTTCTTC.

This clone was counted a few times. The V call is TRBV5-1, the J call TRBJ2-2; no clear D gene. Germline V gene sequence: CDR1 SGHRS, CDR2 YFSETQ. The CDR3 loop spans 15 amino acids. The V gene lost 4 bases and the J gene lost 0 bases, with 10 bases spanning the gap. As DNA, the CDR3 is TGCGCCAGCAGCCCGACATCCTCGAACACCGGGGAGCTGTTTTTT. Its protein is CASSPTSSNTGELFF.

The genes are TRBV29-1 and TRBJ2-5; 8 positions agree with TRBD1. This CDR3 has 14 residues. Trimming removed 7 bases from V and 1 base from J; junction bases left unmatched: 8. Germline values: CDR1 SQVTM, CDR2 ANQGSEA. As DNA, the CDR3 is TGCAGCGGCTTGACAGGGGTGGTCCAAGAGACCCAGTACTTC. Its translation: CSGLTGVVQETQYF.

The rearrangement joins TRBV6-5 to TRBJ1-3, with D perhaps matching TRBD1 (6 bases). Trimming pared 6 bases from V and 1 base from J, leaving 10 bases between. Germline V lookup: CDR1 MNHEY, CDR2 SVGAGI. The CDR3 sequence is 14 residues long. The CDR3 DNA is TGTGCCAGCAGGCAAACAGGGTCTGGAAACACCATATATTTT. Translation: CASRQTGSGNTIYF.

The CDR3 sequence is CSASFMYRLRFPNSGQGFNYGYTF. The CDR3 DNA reads as TGCAGTGCTAGTTTTATGTACCGCCTAAGGTTCCCCAATTCGGGACAGGGGTTTAACTATGGCTACACCTTC. V is TRBV20-1 and J is TRBJ1-2; 10 bases align to TRBD1. V trimming: 3 bases; J trimming: 1 base; junction bases outside the gene matches: 32. The CDR3 extends over 24 amino acids. Per the germline V gene, CDR1 is DFQATT and CDR2 is SNEGSKA (reference sequence).

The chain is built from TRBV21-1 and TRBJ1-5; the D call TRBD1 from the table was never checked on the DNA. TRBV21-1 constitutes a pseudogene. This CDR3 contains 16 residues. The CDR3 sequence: CASSTRPGTENQPQHF. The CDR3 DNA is TGTGCCAGCAGCACCCGTCCCGGGACAGAAAATCAGCCCCAGCATTTT.

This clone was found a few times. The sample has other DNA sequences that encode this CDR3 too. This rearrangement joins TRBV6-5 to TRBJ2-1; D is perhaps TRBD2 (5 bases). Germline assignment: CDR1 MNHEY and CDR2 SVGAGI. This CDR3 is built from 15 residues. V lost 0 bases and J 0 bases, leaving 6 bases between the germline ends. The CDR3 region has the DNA TGTGCCAGCAGTTACTCGGGGAGCTCCTACAATGAGCAGTTCTTC. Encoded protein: CASSYSGSSYNEQFF.

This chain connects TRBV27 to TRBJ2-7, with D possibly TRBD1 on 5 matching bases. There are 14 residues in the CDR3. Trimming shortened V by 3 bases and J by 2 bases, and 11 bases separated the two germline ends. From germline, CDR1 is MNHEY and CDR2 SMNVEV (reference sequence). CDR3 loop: CASSFTGSTYEQYF. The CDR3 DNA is TGTGCCAGCAGTTTCACAGGATCAACCTACGAGCAGTACTTC.

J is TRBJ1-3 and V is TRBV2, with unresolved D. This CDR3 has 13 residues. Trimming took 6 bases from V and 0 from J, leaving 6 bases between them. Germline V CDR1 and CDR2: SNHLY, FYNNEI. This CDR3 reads CASSVSSGNTIYF. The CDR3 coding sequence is TGTGCCAGCAGCGTGAGCTCTGGAAACACCATATATTTT.

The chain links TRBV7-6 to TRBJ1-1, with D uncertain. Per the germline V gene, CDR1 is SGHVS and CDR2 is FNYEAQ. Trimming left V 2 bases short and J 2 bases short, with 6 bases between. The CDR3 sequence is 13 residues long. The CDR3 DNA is TGTGCCAGCAGCTTACAGACTAACACTGAAGCTTTCTTT. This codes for CASSLQTNTEAFF.

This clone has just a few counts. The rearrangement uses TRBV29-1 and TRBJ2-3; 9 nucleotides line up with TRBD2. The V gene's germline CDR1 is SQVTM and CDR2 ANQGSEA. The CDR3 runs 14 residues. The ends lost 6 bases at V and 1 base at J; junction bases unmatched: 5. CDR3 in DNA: TGCAGCGTGCAAGTAGCGGGGGGCACAGATACGCAGTATTTT. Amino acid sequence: CSVQVAGGTDTQYF.

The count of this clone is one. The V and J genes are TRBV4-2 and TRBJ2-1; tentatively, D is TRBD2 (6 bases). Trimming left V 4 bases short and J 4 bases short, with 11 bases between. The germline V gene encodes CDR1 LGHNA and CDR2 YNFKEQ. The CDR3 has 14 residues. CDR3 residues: CASSPLGGYNEQFF. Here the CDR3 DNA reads TGTGCCAGCAGCCCATTGGGAGGTTACAATGAGCAGTTCTTC.

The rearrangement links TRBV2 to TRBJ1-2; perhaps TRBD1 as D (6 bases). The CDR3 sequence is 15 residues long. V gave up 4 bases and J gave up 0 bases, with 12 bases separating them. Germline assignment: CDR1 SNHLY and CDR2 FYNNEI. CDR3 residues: CASSVEWTANYGYTF. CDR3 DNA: TGTGCCAGCAGTGTCGAGTGGACAGCTAACTATGGCTACACCTTC.

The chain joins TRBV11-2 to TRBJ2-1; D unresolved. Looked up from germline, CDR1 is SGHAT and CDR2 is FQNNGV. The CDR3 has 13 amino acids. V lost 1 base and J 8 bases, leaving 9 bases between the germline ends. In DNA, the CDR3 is TGTGCCAGCAGCTTAGCCATTCCCCATGAGCAGTTCTTC. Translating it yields CASSLAIPHEQFF.

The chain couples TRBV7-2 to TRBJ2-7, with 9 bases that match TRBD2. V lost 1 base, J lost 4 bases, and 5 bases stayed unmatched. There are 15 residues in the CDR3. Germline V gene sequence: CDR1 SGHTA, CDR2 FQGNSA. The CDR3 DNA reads TGTGCCAGCAGCTTAGGCGGGACTAGCCAATACGAGCAGTACTTC. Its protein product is CASSLGGTSQYEQYF.

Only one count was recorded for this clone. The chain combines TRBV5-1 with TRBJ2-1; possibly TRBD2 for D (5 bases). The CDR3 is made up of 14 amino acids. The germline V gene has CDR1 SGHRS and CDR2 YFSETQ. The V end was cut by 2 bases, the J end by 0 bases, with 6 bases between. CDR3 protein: CASSLSGSYNEQFF. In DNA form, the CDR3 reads TGCGCCAGCAGCTTAAGCGGCTCCTACAATGAGCAGTTCTTC.

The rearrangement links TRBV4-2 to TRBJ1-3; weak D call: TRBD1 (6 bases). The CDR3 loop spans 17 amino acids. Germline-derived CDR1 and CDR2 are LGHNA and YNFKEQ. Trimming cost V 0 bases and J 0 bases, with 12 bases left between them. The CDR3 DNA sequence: TGTGCCAGCAGCCAAGATTCTTGGACAGCCTCTGGAAACACCATATATTTT. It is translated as CASSQDSWTASGNTIYF.

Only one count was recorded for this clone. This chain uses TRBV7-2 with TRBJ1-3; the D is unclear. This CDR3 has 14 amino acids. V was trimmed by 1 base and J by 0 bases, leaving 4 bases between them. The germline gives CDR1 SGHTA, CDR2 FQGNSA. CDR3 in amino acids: CASSLVNSGNTIYF. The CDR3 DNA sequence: TGTGCCAGCAGCTTAGTTAACTCTGGAAACACCATATATTTT.

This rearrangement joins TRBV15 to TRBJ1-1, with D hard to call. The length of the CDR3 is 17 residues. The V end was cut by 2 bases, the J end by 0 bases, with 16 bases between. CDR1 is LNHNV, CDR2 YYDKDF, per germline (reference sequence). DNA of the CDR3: TGTGCCACCAGCAGACTCCAAGCGAGGATGGTGAACACTGAAGCTTTCTTT. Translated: CATSRLQARMVNTEAFF.

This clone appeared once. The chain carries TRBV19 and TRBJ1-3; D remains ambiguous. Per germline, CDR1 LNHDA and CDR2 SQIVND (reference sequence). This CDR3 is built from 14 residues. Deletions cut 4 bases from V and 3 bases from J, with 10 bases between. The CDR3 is CASSNRALGNTIYF. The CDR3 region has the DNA TGTGCCAGTAGTAACAGAGCTCTTGGAAACACCATATATTTT.

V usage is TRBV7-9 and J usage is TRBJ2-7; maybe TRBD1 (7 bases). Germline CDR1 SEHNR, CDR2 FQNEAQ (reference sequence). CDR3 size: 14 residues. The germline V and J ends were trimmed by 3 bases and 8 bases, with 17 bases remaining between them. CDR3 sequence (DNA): TGTGCCAGCAGCTTTAGGGCAGGGGGGTTAAAGCAGTACTTC. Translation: CASSFRAGGLKQYF. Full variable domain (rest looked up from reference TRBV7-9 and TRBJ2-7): DTGVSQNPRHKITKRGQNVTFRCDPISEHNRLYWYRQTLGQGPEFLTYFQNEAQLEKSRLLSDRFSAERPKGSFSTLEIQRTEQGDSAMYLCASSFRAGGLKQYFGPGTRLTVT.

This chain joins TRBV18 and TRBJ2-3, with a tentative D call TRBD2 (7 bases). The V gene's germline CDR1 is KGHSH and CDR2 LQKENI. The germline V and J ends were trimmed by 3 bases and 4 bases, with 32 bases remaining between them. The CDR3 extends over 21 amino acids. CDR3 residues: CASSPSSVEGFVRGQPDTQYF. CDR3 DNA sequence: TGTGCCAGCTCACCTTCTAGCGTCGAGGGTTTCGTGCGGGGGCAGCCAGATACGCAGTATTTT.

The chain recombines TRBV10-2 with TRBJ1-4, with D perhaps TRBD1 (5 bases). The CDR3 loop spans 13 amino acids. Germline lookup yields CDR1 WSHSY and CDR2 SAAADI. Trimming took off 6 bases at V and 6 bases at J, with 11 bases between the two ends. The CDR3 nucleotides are TGCGCCAGCAGCCGGGGGTGGGATGAAAAACTGTTTTTT. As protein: CASSRGWDEKLFF.

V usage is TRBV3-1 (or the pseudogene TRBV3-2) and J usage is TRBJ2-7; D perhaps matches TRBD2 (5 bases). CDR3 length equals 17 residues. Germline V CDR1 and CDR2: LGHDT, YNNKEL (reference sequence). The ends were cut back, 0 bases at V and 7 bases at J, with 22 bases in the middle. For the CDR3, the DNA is TGTGCCAGCAGCCAAGATTGGGAGACGCAACGGCGAGTAGAGCAGTACTTC. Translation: CASSQDWETQRRVEQYF.

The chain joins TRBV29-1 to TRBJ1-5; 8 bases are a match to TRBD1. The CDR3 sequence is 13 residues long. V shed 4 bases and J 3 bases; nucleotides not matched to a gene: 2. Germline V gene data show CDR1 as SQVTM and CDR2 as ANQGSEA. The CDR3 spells CSVGTGFNQPQHF. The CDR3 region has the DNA TGCAGCGTTGGGACAGGGTTCAATCAGCCCCAGCATTTT. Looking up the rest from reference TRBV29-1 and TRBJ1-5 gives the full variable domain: SAVISQKPSRDICQRGTSLTIQCQVDSQVTMMFWYRQQPGQSLTLIATANQGSEATYESGFVIDKFPISRPNLTFSTLTVSNMSPEDSSIYLCSVGTGFNQPQHFGDGTRLSIL.

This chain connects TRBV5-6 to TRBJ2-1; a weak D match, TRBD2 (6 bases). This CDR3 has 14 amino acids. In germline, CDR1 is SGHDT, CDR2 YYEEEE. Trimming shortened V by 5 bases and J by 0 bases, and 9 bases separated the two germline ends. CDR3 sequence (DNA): TGTGCCAGCAGGCCGGGACTCTCCTACAATGAGCAGTTCTTC. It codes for CASRPGLSYNEQFF.

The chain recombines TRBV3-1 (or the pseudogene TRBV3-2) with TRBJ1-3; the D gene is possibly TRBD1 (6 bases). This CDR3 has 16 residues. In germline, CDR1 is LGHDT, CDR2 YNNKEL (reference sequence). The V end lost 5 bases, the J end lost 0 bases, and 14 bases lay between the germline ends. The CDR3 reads CASSLNRQVSGNTIYF. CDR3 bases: TGTGCCAGCAGCTTAAATCGACAGGTCTCTGGAAACACCATATATTTT.